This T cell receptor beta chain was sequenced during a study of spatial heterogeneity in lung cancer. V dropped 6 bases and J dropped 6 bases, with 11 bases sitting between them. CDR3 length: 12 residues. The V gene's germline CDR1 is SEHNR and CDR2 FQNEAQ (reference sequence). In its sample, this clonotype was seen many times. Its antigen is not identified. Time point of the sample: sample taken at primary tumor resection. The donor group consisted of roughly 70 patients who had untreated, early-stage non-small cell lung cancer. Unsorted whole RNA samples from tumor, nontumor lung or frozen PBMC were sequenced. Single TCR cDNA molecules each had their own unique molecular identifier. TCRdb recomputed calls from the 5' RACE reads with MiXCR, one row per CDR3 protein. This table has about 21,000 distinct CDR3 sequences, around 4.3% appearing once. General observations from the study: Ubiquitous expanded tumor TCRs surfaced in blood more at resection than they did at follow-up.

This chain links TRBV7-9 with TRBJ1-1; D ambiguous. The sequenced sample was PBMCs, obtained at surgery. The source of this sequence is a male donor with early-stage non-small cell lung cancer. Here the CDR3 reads CASRLEVAEAFF. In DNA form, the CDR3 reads TGTGCCAGCAGGCTCGAGGTGGCTGAAGCTTTCTTT. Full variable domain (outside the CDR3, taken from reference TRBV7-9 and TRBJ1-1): DTGVSQNPRHKITKRGQNVTFRCDPISEHNRLYWYRQTLGQGPEFLTYFQNEAQLEKSRLLSDRFSAERPKGSFSTLEIQRTEQGDSAMYLCASRLEVAEAFFGQGTRLTVV.